Listed below are T cell receptor beta chains from one sample, sequenced in a study of blood T cells in healthy people across ages. TCRdb passed the 5' RACE reads through MiXCR, listing each CDR3 protein once. In the table there are 780,000 or so distinct CDR3 sequences, about 48% of which are singletons. The sample was blood. The receptor set was obtained from a man older than 75 in good health. Both conserved end residues are trimmed from each CDR3. Each record gives: J gene, V gene, clone size, CDR3 length, CDR3 protein. Part of the rows lack a size; the others show once, few, many or a class for expanded clones.

J: TRBJ1-2
V: TRBV24-1
size: -
length: 11
CDR3: ATSDSTRDGYT

J: TRBJ1-2
V: TRBV28
size: few
length: 12
CDR3: ASSLYMDNYGYT

J: TRBJ1-4
V: TRBV2
size: -
length: 13
CDR3: ASSVRRGRNEKLF

J: TRBJ2-1
V: TRBV5-1
size: few
length: 14
CDR3: ASSDRRAASYNEQF

J: TRBJ2-7
V: TRBV12-3/TRBV12-4
size: -
length: 12
CDR3: ASSLSPNPYEQY

J: TRBJ2-1
V: TRBV3-1
size: -
length: 12
CDR3: ASSLGGSHNEQF

J: -
V: TRBV2
size: -
length: 10
CDR3: VSTPSAETQY

J: TRBJ2-1
V: TRBV4-2
size: few
length: 13
CDR3: ASSLGLAEADEQF

J: TRBJ2-3
V: TRBV12-3/TRBV12-4
size: -
length: 14
CDR3: ASSFSGRIRPDTQY

J: TRBJ2-3
V: TRBV5-6
size: few
length: 10
CDR3: ASSHGRDTQY

J: TRBJ2-4
V: TRBV12-3/TRBV12-4
size: -
length: 11
CDR3: ANAMGSGNIQY

J: -
V: TRBV7-2
size: -
length: 13
CDR3: ASSFGLAVYNEQY

J: TRBJ2-3
V: TRBV6-1
size: few
length: 14
CDR3: ASPGGGVSSTDTQY

J: TRBJ1-2
V: TRBV29-1
size: -
length: 11
CDR3: SVGSRTGGGYT

J: TRBJ2-1
V: TRBV11-2
size: -
length: 15
CDR3: ASSLARSPRGDNEQF

J: TRBJ1-4
V: TRBV4-2
size: -
length: 14
CDR3: ASSPEGGHTNEKLF

J: TRBJ1-4
V: TRBV5-1
size: few
length: 12
CDR3: ASSLDGYNEKLF

J: TRBJ2-1
V: TRBV29-1
size: -
length: 12
CDR3: SVEIQGPYNEQF

J: TRBJ2-7
V: TRBV29-1
size: few
length: 12
CDR3: SVVLSGSTYEQY

J: TRBJ2-1
V: TRBV5-1
size: once
length: 13
CDR3: ASSVSGTSGNEQF

J: TRBJ2-1
V: TRBV2
size: -
length: 12
CDR3: ASSRTTVYNEQF

J: TRBJ2-6
V: TRBV20-1
size: -
length: 14
CDR3: SAREGDRSGANVLT

J: TRBJ1-2
V: TRBV5-1
size: -
length: 13
CDR3: ASWNPSAGSYGYT

J: TRBJ1-5
V: TRBV5-6
size: -
length: 13
CDR3: ASSLRQTANQPQH

J: TRBJ2-1
V: TRBV7-9
size: -
length: 12
CDR3: VSSLKGLNNEQF

J: TRBJ2-1
V: TRBV7-3
size: -
length: 16
CDR3: ASSFRVFSGRVDKEQF

J: TRBJ2-3
V: TRBV2
size: -
length: 13
CDR3: ASNHRDREIDTQY

J: TRBJ2-7
V: TRBV27
size: -
length: 18
CDR3: ASSLYRWGEGLAGTYEQY

J: TRBJ1-2
V: TRBV12-3/TRBV12-4
size: -
length: 14
CDR3: ASSFHSSSRNYGYT

J: TRBJ2-1
V: TRBV20-1
size: -
length: 13
CDR3: SAPNPQRDNSEQF

J: TRBJ2-1
V: TRBV10-3
size: -
length: 12
CDR3: AISGSTRLGEQF

J: TRBJ2-7
V: TRBV11-2
size: -
length: 11
CDR3: AGSLIRTYEQY

J: TRBJ2-7
V: TRBV4-2
size: few
length: 14
CDR3: ASSQEKERSSYEQY

J: TRBJ2-7
V: TRBV29-1
size: -
length: 11
CDR3: SVYRGIGDEQY

J: TRBJ1-4
V: TRBV5-1
size: -
length: 14
CDR3: ASSLGQGTTNEKLF

J: TRBJ2-1
V: TRBV20-1
size: -
length: 16
CDR3: SARAQPRLAGVYNEQF

J: TRBJ2-7
V: TRBV20-1
size: few
length: 13
CDR3: SASRGRGPSYEQY

J: TRBJ1-2
V: TRBV7-2
size: few
length: 12
CDR3: ASSQSGTGAGYT

J: TRBJ2-6
V: TRBV6-1
size: few
length: 15
CDR3: ASSRVSSKSGANVLT

J: TRBJ2-5
V: TRBV5-1
size: once
length: 13
CDR3: ASSDGTYRKETQY